Listed below are T cell receptor beta chains from one sample, sequenced in a study of blood T cell repertoires in COVID-19. Using immunoSEQ multiplex PCR, the repertoire was profiled, and TCRdb retains in-frame clones only, with some absent. The sample includes roughly 70,000 clones, about 74% of them seen just once. Input material: peripheral blood. Receptors originate from a man aged 70 or older with COVID-19, enrolled during active disease. Both conserved end residues are part of each CDR3. A D gene is named only where the DNA matches it firmly. Part of the rows lack a size; the others show once, few, many or a class for expanded clones.

d_call | j_call | clone_size | v_call | cdr3_aa | cdr3_nt
NA | TRBJ1-1 | NA | TRBV5-4 | CASSLRGNQAFF | TGTGCCAGCAGCTTGCGGGGGAATCAAGCTTTCTTT
NA | TRBJ1-5 | NA | TRBV6-5 | CASRPTGINQPQHF | TGTGCCAGTCGGCCGACAGGCATTAATCAGCCCCAGCATTTT
TRBD2 | TRBJ2-7 | few | TRBV6-5 | CASRGTSGPYEQYF | TGTGCCAGCAGAGGGACTAGCGGCCCCTACGAGCAGTACTTC
TRBD1 | TRBJ1-1 | NA | TRBV29-1 | CSVERVEGQGPYTEAFF | TGCAGCGTTGAAAGGGTCGAGGGACAGGGGCCGTACACTGAAGCTTTCTTT
TRBD2 | TRBJ2-1 | NA | TRBV2 | CASSTGTSTEQFF | TGTGCCAGCAGTACCGGGACTAGCACTGAGCAGTTCTTC
NA | TRBJ1-6 | NA | TRBV3-1/TRBV3-2 | CASSQGGGENSPLHF | TGTGCCAGCAGCCAAGGGGGGGGTGAGAATTCACCCCTCCACTTT
TRBD1 | TRBJ1-2 | NA | TRBV2 | CASSEGGRGLAGYTF | TGTGCCAGCAGTGAAGGCGGCAGGGGGCTCGCTGGCTACACCTTC
TRBD1 | TRBJ2-2 | few | TRBV11-3 | CASSLGESRAGGLTGELFF | TGTGCCAGCAGCTTAGGCGAATCACGAGCAGGGGGTCTTACCGGGGAGCTGTTTTTT
TRBD1 | TRBJ2-7 | NA | TRBV7-2 | CASSLLGQAYEQYF | TGTGCCAGCAGCTTACTGGGACAGGCCTACGAGCAGTACTTC
TRBD1 | TRBJ1-2 | few | TRBV4-3 | CASSHVGQGGYGYTF | TGCGCCAGCAGCCACGTTGGACAGGGCGGATATGGCTACACCTTC
NA | TRBJ1-5 | once | TRBV6-1 | CASSEVPGGQPQHF | TGTGCCAGCAGTGAAGTACCGGGAGGCCAGCCCCAGCATTTT
TRBD2 | TRBJ2-7 | NA | TRBV29-1 | CSVAGPSYEQYF | TGCAGCGTAGCGGGACCATCCTACGAGCAGTACTTC
TRBD1 | TRBJ2-1 | NA | TRBV7-2 | CASSLGTGESEQFF | TGTGCCAGCAGCCTCGGGACAGGGGAAAGCGAGCAGTTCTTC
NA | TRBJ2-1 | NA | TRBV7-2 | CASSPPNRGISQENEQFF | TGTGCCAGCAGCCCGCCTAATCGCGGGATTTCCCAAGAAAATGAGCAGTTCTTC
NA | TRBJ1-2 | NA | TRBV4-2 | CASSQDEGVYGYTF | TGTGCCAGCAGCCAAGATGAGGGGGTTTATGGCTACACCTTC
TRBD1 | TRBJ1-5 | few | TRBV7-9 | CASSPGTGRNQPQHF | TGTGCCAGCAGCCCAGGGACAGGACGCAATCAGCCCCAGCATTTT